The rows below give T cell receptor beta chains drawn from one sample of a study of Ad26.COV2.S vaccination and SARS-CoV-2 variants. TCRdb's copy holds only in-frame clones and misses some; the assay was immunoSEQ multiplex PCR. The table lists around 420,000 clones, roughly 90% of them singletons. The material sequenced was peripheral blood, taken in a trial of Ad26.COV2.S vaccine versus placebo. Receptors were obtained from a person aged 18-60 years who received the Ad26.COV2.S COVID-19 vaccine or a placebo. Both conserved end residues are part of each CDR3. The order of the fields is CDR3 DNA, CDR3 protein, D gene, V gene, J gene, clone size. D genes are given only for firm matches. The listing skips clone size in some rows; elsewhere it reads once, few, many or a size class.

CDR3nt: TGCGCCAGCAGCTTGGCCCCCGCCGTCGTAGTGGGCTACGAGCAGTACTTC
CDR3aa: CASSLAPAVVVGYEQYF
d_gene: -
v_gene: TRBV5-1
j_gene: TRBJ2-7
abundance: -

CDR3nt: TGTGCCAGCAGCTTAGAAGGGGTCGGGGAGCTGTTTTTT
CDR3aa: CASSLEGVGELFF
d_gene: -
v_gene: TRBV11-2
j_gene: TRBJ2-2
abundance: -

CDR3nt: TGTGCCAGCAGTTTATCACAGGGGGCGCCCGAGCAGTACTTC
CDR3aa: CASSLSQGAPEQYF
d_gene: TRBD1
v_gene: TRBV27
j_gene: TRBJ2-7
abundance: -

CDR3nt: TGTGCCAGCAGCGACCGTCGGCAGGGTACGGAGACCCAGTACTTC
CDR3aa: CASSDRRQGTETQYF
d_gene: -
v_gene: TRBV2
j_gene: TRBJ2-5
abundance: -

CDR3nt: TGTGCCACTTCCGACAGGGGGCTCACAGATACGCAGTATTTT
CDR3aa: CATSDRGLTDTQYF
d_gene: TRBD1
v_gene: TRBV19
j_gene: TRBJ2-3
abundance: -

CDR3nt: TGCGCCAGCAGCTTGGGCAGGGATCGAGAAAAACTGTTTTTT
CDR3aa: CASSLGRDREKLFF
d_gene: -
v_gene: TRBV5-1
j_gene: TRBJ1-4
abundance: -

CDR3nt: TGTGCCAGCAGCGTATGGCCGGTGAACACTGAAGCTTTCTTT
CDR3aa: CASSVWPVNTEAFF
d_gene: -
v_gene: TRBV9
j_gene: TRBJ1-1
abundance: -

CDR3nt: TGTGCCAGCAGTATCGGACAGGCTCAAGGCTCACCCCTCCACTTT
CDR3aa: CASSIGQAQGSPLHF
d_gene: TRBD1
v_gene: TRBV28
j_gene: TRBJ1-6
abundance: -

CDR3nt: TGTGCCAGCAGATTTCTGGGGTACACCGGGGAGCTGTTTTTT
CDR3aa: CASRFLGYTGELFF
d_gene: -
v_gene: TRBV7-9
j_gene: TRBJ2-2
abundance: -

CDR3nt: TGCAGCGTTTACCCCGGCCCCACCTTCGATGGAGGGGCCAACGTCCTGACTTTC
CDR3aa: CSVYPGPTFDGGANVLTF
d_gene: -
v_gene: TRBV29-1
j_gene: TRBJ2-6
abundance: -

CDR3nt: TGTGCCTGGAGACTCATTACAGGGGCTTATAATTCACCCCTCCACTTT
CDR3aa: CAWRLITGAYNSPLHF
d_gene: TRBD1
v_gene: TRBV30
j_gene: TRBJ1-6
abundance: -

CDR3nt: TGTGCCAGCAGCTTCCGGCAAATGGGAACTGAAGCTTTCTTT
CDR3aa: CASSFRQMGTEAFF
d_gene: -
v_gene: TRBV5-6
j_gene: TRBJ1-1
abundance: -

CDR3nt: TGTGCCAGCAGCCCTAACAATCCACGACCCGGAAAACTGTTTTTT
CDR3aa: CASSPNNPRPGKLFF
d_gene: -
v_gene: TRBV7-2
j_gene: TRBJ1-4
abundance: -

CDR3nt: TGCGCCAGCAGCACCGACGGCTATGGCTACACCTTC
CDR3aa: CASSTDGYGYTF
d_gene: -
v_gene: TRBV5-1
j_gene: TRBJ1-2
abundance: -

CDR3nt: TGTGCCAGCAGCGTGGGCGGGACCCCAACGAACACCGGGGAGCTGTTTTTT
CDR3aa: CASSVGGTPTNTGELFF
d_gene: -
v_gene: TRBV9
j_gene: TRBJ2-2
abundance: -

CDR3nt: TGTGCCACCAGTGATTTGGGGAGGACAGGGGCACGCGGGACTATCACCTACGAGCAGTACTTC
CDR3aa: CATSDLGRTGARGTITYEQYF
d_gene: TRBD1
v_gene: TRBV24-1
j_gene: TRBJ2-7
abundance: -

CDR3nt: TGTGCCAGCAGCGCCGACAGGGAATCAAGGATTGAGCAGTTCTTC
CDR3aa: CASSADRESRIEQFF
d_gene: TRBD1
v_gene: TRBV7-8
j_gene: TRBJ2-1
abundance: once

CDR3nt: TGTGCCAGCAGTTTAGTATCCGAGCGGGGATACACAGATACGCAGTATTTT
CDR3aa: CASSLVSERGYTDTQYF
d_gene: TRBD2
v_gene: TRBV27
j_gene: TRBJ2-3
abundance: -

CDR3nt: TGCGCCAGCAGCTTGGGGGGGCCCGACTTGCGAGGCTCCTACAATGAGCAGTTCTTC
CDR3aa: CASSLGGPDLRGSYNEQFF
d_gene: -
v_gene: TRBV5-1
j_gene: TRBJ2-1
abundance: -

CDR3nt: TGTGCCAGCAGTCCCAACCCGGGACAGTCCTACGAGCAGTACTTC
CDR3aa: CASSPNPGQSYEQYF
d_gene: TRBD1
v_gene: TRBV27
j_gene: TRBJ2-7
abundance: -

CDR3nt: TGTGCCTGGAGTCCACCCCGGGGGGCGAGCACTGAAGCTTTCTTT
CDR3aa: CAWSPPRGASTEAFF
d_gene: -
v_gene: TRBV30
j_gene: TRBJ1-1
abundance: -

CDR3nt: TGTGCCAGCAGCTCCCAGGGACTCCCCCGTCCTGAAGCCGAGCAGTACTTC
CDR3aa: CASSSQGLPRPEAEQYF
d_gene: -
v_gene: TRBV9
j_gene: TRBJ2-7
abundance: -

CDR3nt: TGCGCCAGCAGTGAGGACAGGGCCCTGAACACTGAAGCTTTCTTT
CDR3aa: CASSEDRALNTEAFF
d_gene: TRBD1
v_gene: TRBV10-2
j_gene: TRBJ1-1
abundance: once

CDR3nt: TGCGCCAGCAGCCAAAACCCGGGCCTCTCCGAGCAGTACTTC
CDR3aa: CASSQNPGLSEQYF
d_gene: -
v_gene: TRBV4-1
j_gene: TRBJ2-7
abundance: -

CDR3nt: TGTGCCAGCAGTGGGGCTCAAATGAACACTGAAGCTTTCTTT
CDR3aa: CASSGAQMNTEAFF
d_gene: -
v_gene: TRBV2
j_gene: TRBJ1-1
abundance: -

CDR3nt: TGTGCCAGCAGTTACAGTGCAGATTACAATGAGCAGTTCTTC
CDR3aa: CASSYSADYNEQFF
d_gene: -
v_gene: TRBV6-2/TRBV6-3
j_gene: TRBJ2-1
abundance: -

CDR3nt: TGTGCCAGCAGTTACAACGCCGGGGCCCTACCAGCGGGGGGCGCGGATACGCAGTATTTT
CDR3aa: CASSYNAGALPAGGADTQYF
d_gene: TRBD2
v_gene: TRBV6-2/TRBV6-3
j_gene: TRBJ2-3
abundance: -

CDR3nt: TGTGCCAGCAGTGACAGGAGGGATAACTATGGCTACACCTTC
CDR3aa: CASSDRRDNYGYTF
d_gene: -
v_gene: TRBV6-1
j_gene: TRBJ1-2
abundance: -

CDR3nt: TGTGCCAGCAGCTTTGTTGGAAACACCATATATTTT
CDR3aa: CASSFVGNTIYF
d_gene: -
v_gene: TRBV7-8
j_gene: TRBJ1-3
abundance: -

CDR3nt: TGTGCCAGCAGTCTTACAGGAGGCACTGAAGCTTTCTTT
CDR3aa: CASSLTGGTEAFF
d_gene: -
v_gene: TRBV5-4
j_gene: TRBJ1-1
abundance: -

CDR3nt: TGCAGCGTGCGACAGCAAGGGACCACTGAAGCTTTCTTT
CDR3aa: CSVRQQGTTEAFF
d_gene: -
v_gene: TRBV29-1
j_gene: TRBJ1-1
abundance: -